This TCR beta chain came from a study of blood T cells in healthy people across ages. A second roughly 6 to 11 cycle PCR used barcoded and J-beta primers. Each CDR3 protein gets one entry after TCRdb re-called the 5' RACE reads with MiXCR. The sample yields around 790,000 distinct CDR3 sequences, around 42% seen once. Study outcomes and limitations: PBMCs were not sorted, which prevented a conclusive comparison of naive versus antigen-experienced cells.

V lost 4 bases, J lost 6 bases, and 12 bases stayed unmatched. Germline V gene data show CDR1 as MNHEY and CDR2 as SVGAGI. The length of the CDR3 is 16 residues. Of note for this clonotype: Its antigen is unknown.

Each sample yielded at least 6.5 million isolated PBMCs. Sequenced input: blood. The origin of this receptor is a man aged 55 to 69 in good health. The V gene is TRBV6-5, the J gene TRBJ2-7; 10 bases are shared with TRBD1. CDR3 protein: CASSSVATGGRGEQYF. The CDR3 DNA follows: TGTGCCAGCAGTTCAGTTGCGACAGGGGGCAGGGGCGAGCAGTACTTC.